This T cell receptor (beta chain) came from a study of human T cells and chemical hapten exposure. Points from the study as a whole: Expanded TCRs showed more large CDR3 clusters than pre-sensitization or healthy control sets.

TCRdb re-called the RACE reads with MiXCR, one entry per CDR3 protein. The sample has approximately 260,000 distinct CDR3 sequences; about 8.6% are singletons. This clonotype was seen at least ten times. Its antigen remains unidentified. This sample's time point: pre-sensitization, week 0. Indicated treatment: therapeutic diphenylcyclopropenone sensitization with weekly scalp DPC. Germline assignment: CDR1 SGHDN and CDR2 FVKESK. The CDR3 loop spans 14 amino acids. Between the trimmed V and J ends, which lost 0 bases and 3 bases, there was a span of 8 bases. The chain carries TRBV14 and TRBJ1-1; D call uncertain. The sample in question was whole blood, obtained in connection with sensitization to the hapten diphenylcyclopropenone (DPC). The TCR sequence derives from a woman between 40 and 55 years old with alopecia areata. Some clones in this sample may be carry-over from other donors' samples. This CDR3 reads CASSQDLQYTEAFF. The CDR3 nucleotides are TGTGCCAGCAGCCAAGATTTACAATACACTGAAGCTTTCTTT.